The T cell receptor (beta chain) described here comes from a study of blood T cell repertoires in COVID-19. Assay: immunoSEQ multiplex PCR; the TCRdb copy retains only in-frame clones and omits some. The table has 70,000 to 80,000 clones, about 85% seen once. The CDR3 consists of 12 residues. The origin of this receptor is a woman at least 80 years old with active or convalescent COVID-19. This rearrangement joins TRBV21-1 to TRBJ2-7; the DNA was not compared with TRBD2, the D call given in the table. TRBV21-1 counts as a pseudogene. Sequences were obtained from peripheral blood. The CDR3, as DNA: TGTGCCAGCAGCAAAGAGGGCAAGGGAGGCATTTTC. This codes for CASSKEGKGGIF.